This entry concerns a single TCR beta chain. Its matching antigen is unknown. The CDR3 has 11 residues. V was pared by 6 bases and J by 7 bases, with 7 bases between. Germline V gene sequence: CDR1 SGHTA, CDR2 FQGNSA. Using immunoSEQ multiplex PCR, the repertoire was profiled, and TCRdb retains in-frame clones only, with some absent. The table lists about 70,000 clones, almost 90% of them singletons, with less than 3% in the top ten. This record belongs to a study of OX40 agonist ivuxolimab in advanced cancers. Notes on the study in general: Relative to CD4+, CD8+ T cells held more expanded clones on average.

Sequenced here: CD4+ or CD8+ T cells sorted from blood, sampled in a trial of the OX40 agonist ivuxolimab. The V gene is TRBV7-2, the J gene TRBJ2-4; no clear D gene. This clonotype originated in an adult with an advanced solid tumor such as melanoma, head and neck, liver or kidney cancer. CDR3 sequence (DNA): TGTGCCAGCAGTACAGTGAACATTCAGTACTTC. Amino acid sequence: CASSTVNIQYF.